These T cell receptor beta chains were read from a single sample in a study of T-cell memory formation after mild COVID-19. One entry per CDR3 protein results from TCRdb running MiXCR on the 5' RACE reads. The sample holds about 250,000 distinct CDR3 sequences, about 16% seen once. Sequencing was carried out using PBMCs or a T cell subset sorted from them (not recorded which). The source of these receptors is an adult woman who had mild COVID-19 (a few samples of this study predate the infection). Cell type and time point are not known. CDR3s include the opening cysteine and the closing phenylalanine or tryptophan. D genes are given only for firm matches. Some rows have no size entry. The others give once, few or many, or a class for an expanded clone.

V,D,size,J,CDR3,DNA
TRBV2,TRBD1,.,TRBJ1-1,CASTYRGRDTEAFF,TGTGCCAGCACCTACAGGGGCCGGGACACTGAAGCTTTCTTT
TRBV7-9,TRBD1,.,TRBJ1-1,CASSWDRGLMNTEAFF,TGTGCCAGCAGCTGGGACAGGGGGCTTATGAACACTGAAGCTTTCTTT
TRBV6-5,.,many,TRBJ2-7,CASSRGAGYEQYF,TGTGCCAGCAGTCGGGGGGCAGGCTACGAGCAGTACTTC
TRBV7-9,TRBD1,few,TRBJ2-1,CAWAGPANRGPYNEQFF,TGTGCCTGGGCCGGGCCGGCTAACAGGGGTCCCTACAATGAGCAGTTCTTC
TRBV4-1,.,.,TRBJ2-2,CASSPLEGGPIGELFF,TGCGCCAGCAGCCCCCTGGAGGGGGGGCCAATCGGGGAGCTGTTTTTT
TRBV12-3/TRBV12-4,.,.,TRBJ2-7,CASTMGAYEQYF,TGTGCCAGCACCATGGGCGCGTACGAGCAGTACTTC
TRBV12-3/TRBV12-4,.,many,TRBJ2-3,CASNQGRTDTQYF,TGTGCCAGCAACCAAGGGCGCACAGATACGCAGTATTTT
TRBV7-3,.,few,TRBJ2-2,CASSLSSGRNTGELFF,TGTGCCAGCAGCCTGTCATCCGGGCGGAACACCGGGGAGCTGTTTTTT
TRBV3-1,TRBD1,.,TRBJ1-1,CASSMGQVNTEAFF,TGTGCCAGCAGTATGGGACAGGTGAACACTGAAGCTTTCTTT
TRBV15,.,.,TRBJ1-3,CATSTRTSSSGNTIYF,TGTGCCACCAGCACCCGGACGTCAAGCTCTGGAAACACCATATATTTT
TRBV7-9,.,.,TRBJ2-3,CASSFLFAHTDTQYF,TGTGCCAGCAGCTTCTTGTTCGCGCACACAGATACGCAGTATTTT
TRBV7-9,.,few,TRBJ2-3,CASSQGTSARTDTQYF,TGTGCCAGCAGCCAAGGAACAAGTGCCCGCACAGATACGCAGTATTTT
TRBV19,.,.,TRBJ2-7,CASSIGTVGYEQYF,TGTGCCAGTAGTATTGGGACGGTTGGGTACGAGCAGTACTTC
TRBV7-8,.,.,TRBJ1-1,CASSLMSLNTEAFF,TGTGCCAGCAGCTTAATGTCACTGAACACTGAAGCTTTCTTT
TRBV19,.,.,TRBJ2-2,CASRVVSAATGELFF,TGTGCCAGTAGGGTTGTTTCGGCCGCCACCGGGGAGCTGTTTTTT
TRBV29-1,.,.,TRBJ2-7,CSVEGPYEQYF,TGCAGCGTTGAAGGGCCCTACGAGCAGTACTTC
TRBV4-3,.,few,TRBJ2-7,CASSQDFGRGWEQYF,TGCGCCAGCAGCCAAGATTTTGGCCGCGGCTGGGAGCAGTACTTC
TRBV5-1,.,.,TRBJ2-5,CASSSQPGYQETQYF,TGCGCCAGCAGCTCGCAGCCGGGGTACCAAGAGACCCAGTACTTC
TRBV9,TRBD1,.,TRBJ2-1,CASSVTLDRYNEQFF,TGTGCCAGCAGCGTAACCTTGGACAGGTACAATGAGCAGTTCTTC
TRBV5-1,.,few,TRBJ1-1,CASSLEGGRRSMEAFF,TGCGCCAGCAGCTTGGAGGGAGGGAGAAGATCCATGGAAGCTTTCTTT
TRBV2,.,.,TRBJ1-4,CASGGPLEEKLFF,TGTGCCAGCGGGGGGCCGCTGGAGGAAAAACTGTTTTTT
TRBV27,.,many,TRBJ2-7,CASSLSTESSYEQYF,TGTGCCAGCAGTTTATCTACAGAGTCGTCCTACGAGCAGTACTTC
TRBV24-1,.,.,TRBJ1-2,CATSDAAGLDYGYTF,TGTGCCACCAGTGATGCAGCCGGGCTCGACTATGGCTACACCTTC
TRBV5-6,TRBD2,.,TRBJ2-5,CASSFWTRRAETQYF,TGTGCCAGCAGCTTCTGGACTAGACGAGCAGAGACCCAGTACTTC
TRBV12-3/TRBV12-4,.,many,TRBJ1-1,CASSLRGTNTEAFF,TGTGCCAGCAGTTTAAGGGGAACGAACACTGAAGCTTTCTTT
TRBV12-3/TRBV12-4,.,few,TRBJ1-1,CASRPTGNTEAFF,TGTGCCAGCAGACCAACAGGAAACACTGAAGCTTTCTTT
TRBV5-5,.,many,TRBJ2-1,CASSLAAVYSYNEQFF,TGTGCCAGCAGCTTGGCCGCAGTTTATTCCTACAATGAGCAGTTCTTC
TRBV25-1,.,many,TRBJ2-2,CASSGSWTDTGELFF,TGTGCCAGCAGTGGATCCTGGACGGACACCGGGGAGCTGTTTTTT
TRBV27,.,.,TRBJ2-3,CASSLVGGHDTQYF,TGTGCCAGCAGTTTAGTCGGGGGCCACGATACGCAGTATTTT